This T cell receptor beta chain was captured by sequencing in a study of T cells after yellow fever vaccination. In the study overall: Those fractions that held only low numbers of cells were prepared using the SMART-Seq v4 Ultra Low Input RNA kit. Study-level points and caveats: Among primary-vaccination clones, most reappeared after the booster, at 96% for CD4 and around 90% for CD8.

This clonotype occurred a few times. The antigen is undetermined. A process of 5'RACE template switching, which added a universal primer site and UMIs, was used to make TCR cDNA. MiXCR, applied by TCRdb to the 5' RACE reads, yields one record per CDR3 protein. The data hold hundreds of thousands of distinct CDR3 sequences, with roughly 20% observed a single time. The length of the CDR3 is 13 residues. The material sequenced was PBMCs, taken before the yellow fever booster vaccination. V is TRBV21-1 and J is TRBJ2-4; TRBD2 is the table's D call and was not checked against the DNA. TRBV21-1 is tagged as a pseudogene. The source of this sequence is a man younger than 35 who received the YFV17D yellow fever vaccine. The CDR3 protein is CASSKEEGLDQYF. CDR3 nucleotide sequence: TGTGCCAGCAGCAAAGAGGAGGGGTTGGATCAGTACTTC.